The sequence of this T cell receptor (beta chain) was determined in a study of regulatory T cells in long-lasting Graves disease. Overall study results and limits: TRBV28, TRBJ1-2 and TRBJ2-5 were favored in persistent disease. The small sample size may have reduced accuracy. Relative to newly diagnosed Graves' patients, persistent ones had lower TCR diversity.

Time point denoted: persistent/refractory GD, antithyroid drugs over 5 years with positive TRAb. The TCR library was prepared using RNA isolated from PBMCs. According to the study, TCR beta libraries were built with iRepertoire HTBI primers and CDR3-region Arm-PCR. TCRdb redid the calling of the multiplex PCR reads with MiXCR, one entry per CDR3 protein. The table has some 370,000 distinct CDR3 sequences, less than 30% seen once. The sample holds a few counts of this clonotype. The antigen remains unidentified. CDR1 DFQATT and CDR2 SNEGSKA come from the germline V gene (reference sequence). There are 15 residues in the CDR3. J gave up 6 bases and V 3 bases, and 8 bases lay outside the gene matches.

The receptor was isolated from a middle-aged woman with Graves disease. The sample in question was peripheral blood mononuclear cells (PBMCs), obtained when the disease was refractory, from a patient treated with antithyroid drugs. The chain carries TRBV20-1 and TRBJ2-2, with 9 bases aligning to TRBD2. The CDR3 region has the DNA TGCAGTGCTAGCCTGGCGGGAGGGGGACCCGGGGAGCTGTTTTTT. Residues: CSASLAGGGPGELFF.